Listed below are T cell receptor beta chains from one sample, sequenced in a study of blood T cell repertoires in COVID-19. Measured with immunoSEQ multiplex PCR; TCRdb has only the in-frame clones, and not every one. The repertoire includes some 200,000 clones, 87% of them detected once, and 20% to 25% sits in the top ten. Material: peripheral blood. All receptors come from a man aged 55 to 70 with active or convalescent COVID-19. Each CDR3 is given with its conserved first and last residue. D genes are given only for firm matches. Clone size is not always given. Where it is, it says once, few, many or a class for expanded clones.

. | TRBJ2-7 | 15 | . | TRBV18 | TGTGCCAGCTCACCAGGGGGCGCTCTGGGTTACGAGCAGTACTTC | CASSPGGALGYEQYF
. | TRBJ1-2 | 17 | . | TRBV18 | TGTGCCAGCTCACCAATCATGGTCCAGGCGGAGGACTATGGCTACACCTTC | CASSPIMVQAEDYGYTF
. | TRBJ1-2 | 13 | TRBD1 | TRBV25-1 | TGTGCCAGCAGTGATAGACAGGGGGATGGCTACACCTTC | CASSDRQGDGYTF
. | TRBJ1-5 | 19 | . | TRBV23-1 | TGCGCCAGCGGAGACAGGAGGAAGGTAGTAGGTTATAGCAATCAGCCCCAGCATTTT | CASGDRRKVVGYSNQPQHF
. | TRBJ1-3 | 14 | . | TRBV5-4 | TGTGCCAGCAGCTTCGGTCGCTCTGGAAACACCATATATTTT | CASSFGRSGNTIYF
. | TRBJ1-3 | 15 | . | TRBV29-1 | TGCAGCGTTCGTGGGGGGAGCCTCTCTGGAAACACCATATATTTT | CSVRGGSLSGNTIYF
. | TRBJ2-3 | 18 | TRBD2 | TRBV4-2 | TGTGCCAGCAGCCAAAAACCGTTACTAGCGGCTAGCACAGATACGCAGTATTTT | CASSQKPLLAASTDTQYF
. | TRBJ2-1 | 13 | . | TRBV10-1 | TGCGCCAGCAGTGATGGAGCTTACAATGAGCAGTTCTTC | CASSDGAYNEQFF
. | TRBJ2-1 | 16 | . | TRBV15 | TGTGCCACCAGCAGAGACCCGGAACTAGTCTACAATGAGCAGTTCTTC | CATSRDPELVYNEQFF
. | TRBJ1-5 | 14 | TRBD1 | TRBV5-1 | TGCGCCAGCAGCTTGACAGGGGAGGATCAGCCCCAGCATTTT | CASSLTGEDQPQHF
. | TRBJ1-1 | 14 | . | TRBV3-1/TRBV3-2 | TGTGCCAGCAGCCAACCAGGGGAGGGCACTGAAGCTTTCTTT | CASSQPGEGTEAFF
. | TRBJ1-2 | 17 | TRBD1 | TRBV10-3 | TGTGCCATCAGTGACGTTTCAGGCAGGGGGATCACCTATGGCTACACCTTC | CAISDVSGRGITYGYTF
. | TRBJ2-5 | 15 | . | TRBV2 | TGTGCCAGCAACACCGGGTCCTTTCCTGGGGAGACCCAGTACTTC | CASNTGSFPGETQYF
once | TRBJ1-1 | 15 | TRBD1 | TRBV19 | TGTGCCAGTAGTGCCCGGACAGGGGTGAACACTGAAGCTTTCTTT | CASSARTGVNTEAFF
few | TRBJ2-7 | 14 | TRBD2 | TRBV6-6 | TGTGCCAGCAGTTACCTGGGACTAATAACCGAGCAGTACTTC | CASSYLGLITEQYF
. | TRBJ1-1 | 14 | . | TRBV30 | TGTGCCTGGAGTATGGGCTTGGGCAGGACTGAAGCTTTCTTT | CAWSMGLGRTEAFF
once | TRBJ1-1 | 14 | . | TRBV24-1 | TGTGCCACCCAACCCGGGACATCCTACACTGAAGCTTTCTTT | CATQPGTSYTEAFF
. | TRBJ1-5 | 15 | . | TRBV7-8 | TGTGCCAGCAGCCCGGGTGGGTATAGCAATCAGCCCCAGCATTTT | CASSPGGYSNQPQHF
. | TRBJ2-7 | 14 | TRBD1 | TRBV3-1/TRBV3-2 | TGTGCCAGCAGCCGAGGGACAGGGGTTTACGAGCAGTACTTC | CASSRGTGVYEQYF
. | TRBJ1-2 | 15 | . | TRBV4-2 | TGTGCCAGCAGCCAAAGAGAGGGGGCTAACTATGGCTACACCTTC | CASSQREGANYGYTF
. | TRBJ2-3 | 16 | TRBD2 | TRBV11-2 | TGTGCCAGCAGCCCGCACCTAGCGGGGGGGGGAGATACGCAGTATTTT | CASSPHLAGGGDTQYF
. | TRBJ2-2 | 13 | . | TRBV5-4 | TGTGCCAGCAGCTTGGGCGACACCGGGGAGCTGTTTTTT | CASSLGDTGELFF
. | TRBJ1-3 | 15 | TRBD1 | TRBV19 | TGTGCCAGCAACCCTCGCAGGGGGGCAGGAAACACCATATATTTT | CASNPRRGAGNTIYF
. | TRBJ1-3 | 14 | . | TRBV3-1/TRBV3-2 | TGTGCCAGCAGCCAGGGGGGGCAAGGAAACACCATATATTTT | CASSQGGQGNTIYF
. | TRBJ1-1 | 12 | TRBD1 | TRBV30 | TGTGCCTGGGACAGGGCCAACACTGAAGCTTTCTTT | CAWDRANTEAFF
. | TRBJ1-1 | 12 | . | TRBV10-3 | TGTGCCATCAGTGAGTCGATCAGTGAAGCTTTCTTT | CAISESISEAFF
once | TRBJ1-6 | 13 | . | TRBV5-4 | TGTGCCAGCAGCTTGGATAGTAATTCACCCCTCCACTTT | CASSLDSNSPLHF
once | TRBJ2-7 | 13 | TRBD2 | TRBV29-1 | TGCAGCGTTGCCGGGACTAGCGCCTACGAGCAGTACTTC | CSVAGTSAYEQYF
. | TRBJ1-1 | 14 | TRBD1 | TRBV5-4 | TGTGCCAGCAGCCCATCGACAGGGGTGGCTGAAGCTTTCTTT | CASSPSTGVAEAFF
. | TRBJ1-2 | 11 | . | TRBV20-1 | TGCAGTGCTATCAGGGACTATGGCTACACCTTC | CSAIRDYGYTF
few | TRBJ1-1 | 15 | . | TRBV5-1 | TGCGCCAGCAGCTTGTTCCAGGGGCCGAACACTGAAGCTTTCTTT | CASSLFQGPNTEAFF
. | TRBJ2-2 | 13 | . | TRBV30 | TGTGCCTCCCGGGCCCAGGGGTCCGGGGAGCTGTTTTTT | CASRAQGSGELFF
. | TRBJ1-2 | 17 | TRBD1 | TRBV4-1 | TGCGCCAGCAGCCAAGATACACCGGGACAGGGGGCTTATGGCTACACCTTC | CASSQDTPGQGAYGYTF
. | TRBJ2-7 | 13 | . | TRBV19 | TGTGCCAGTAGTATAGATCATCTGGGGCTGAAGTACTTC | CASSIDHLGLKYF
. | TRBJ2-3 | 16 | TRBD2 | TRBV5-6 | TGTGCCAGCAATAACAAGCGGGGGGTGTCTACAGATACGCAGTATTTT | CASNNKRGVSTDTQYF